Following are 9 T cell receptor beta chains from one sample sequenced in a study of blood T cell repertoires in COVID-19. The protocol was immunoSEQ multiplex PCR, while the TCRdb copy is restricted to in-frame clones and leaves out a portion. Of approximately 270,000 clones listed, 90% to 95% were seen once; the top ten hold approximately 1.2%. The specimen was PBMCs or T cells enriched from blood (not recorded which). The source of these receptors is a human donor in a cohort exposed to, infected with or recovered from COVID-19 (not recorded which). The donor label of this sample is uncertain.

V gene TRBV2 combines with J gene TRBJ1-1, with 7 bases fitting TRBD1. V shed 7 bases, J shed 2 bases, and the junction held 7 bases outside the gene matches. Looked up from germline, CDR1 is SNHLY and CDR2 is FYNNEI. The CDR3 sequence is 14 residues long. CDR3 sequence: CASNWDRDNTEAFF. As DNA, the CDR3 is TGTGCCAGCAATTGGGACAGAGATAACACTGAAGCTTTCTTT.

The genes are TRBV11-2 and TRBJ2-2, with 10 bases that match TRBD2. Germline trimming cut 1 base from V and 5 bases from J; bases unmatched to any gene: 7. Germline CDR1 is SGHAT and CDR2 is FQNNGV. The CDR3 spans 17 residues. The CDR3 loop is CASSLGRLAGVTGELFF. In DNA form, the CDR3 reads TGTGCCAGCAGCTTAGGACGCCTAGCGGGGGTTACCGGGGAGCTGTTTTTT.

The V call is TRBV30, the J call TRBJ1-4; 7 positions agree with TRBD1. With V trimmed by 0 bases and J by 8 bases, 6 bases remained unmatched. Germline CDR1 GTSNPN, CDR2 SVGIG (reference sequence). This CDR3 comprises 14 residues. Here the CDR3 reads CAWSVGAGGEKLFF. The CDR3 DNA follows: TGTGCCTGGAGTGTAGGGGCAGGGGGAGAAAAACTGTTTTTT.

This clone was observed a handful of times. The chain has TRBV7-2 and TRBJ1-2; D uncertain. CDR3 length equals 13 residues. Germline lookup yields CDR1 SGHTA and CDR2 FQGNSA. Trimming pared 2 bases from V and 8 bases from J, leaving 12 bases between. In DNA form, the CDR3 reads TGTGCCAGCAGCTTACACCCTACGGGGGGCTACACCTTC. This sequence encodes CASSLHPTGGYTF.

This chain uses TRBV12-5 with TRBJ1-2, with D maybe TRBD1 (6 bases). The CDR3 is made up of 15 amino acids. Germline V gene lookup returns CDR1 LGHNT and CDR2 FRNRAP. Trimming cost V 5 bases and J 3 bases, with 16 bases left between them. The CDR3 DNA follows: TGTGCTAGTGGTCTTTTGGGGCCAGGGGACTATGGCTACACCTTC. It specifies CASGLLGPGDYGYTF.

The rearrangement links TRBV14 to TRBJ1-2, with TRBD1 identical over 10 bases. Losses at the gene ends were 4 bases for V and 4 bases for J; bases not matched to a gene: 6. Germline CDR1 SGHDN, CDR2 FVKESK. CDR3 size: 15 residues. The CDR3 nucleotides read TGTGCCAGCAGCCCGGGACAGGGGATAAGCTATGGCTACACCTTC. The encoded protein is CASSPGQGISYGYTF.

This chain joins TRBV6-5 and TRBJ2-2; weak D call: TRBD1 (5 bases). CDR3 length: 14 amino acids. CDR1 and CDR2 (germline): MNHEY, SVGAGI. V was cut by 6 bases and J by 6 bases, with 14 bases left in between. The CDR3, as DNA: TGTGCCAGCAGACCCGGACACCTCCCCGGGGAGCTGTTTTTT. Protein sequence: CASRPGHLPGELFF.

The chain couples TRBV24-1 to TRBJ2-7; 8 bases agree with TRBD1. The CDR3 sequence is 15 residues long. V was pared by 4 bases and J by 6 bases, with 10 bases of the junction left unmatched. In germline, CDR1 is KGHDR, CDR2 SFDVKD. CDR3 nucleotide sequence: TGTGCCACCAGTGACCGGACAGGGATTCTGGGCGAGCAGTACTTC. As protein: CATSDRTGILGEQYF.

CDR3 in amino acids: CASSFLSGLNTGELFF. The DNA for the CDR3 is TGCGCCAGCAGCTTCCTCTCGGGACTAAACACCGGGGAGCTGTTTTTT. This chain joins TRBV5-1 and TRBJ2-2; 7 bases map to TRBD2. Germline CDR1 and CDR2: SGHRS and YFSETQ. Unmatched junction bases numbered 6, after V lost 2 bases and J lost 2 bases. CDR3 length equals 16 residues.